A selection of T cell receptor beta chains follows, all from one sample in a study of regulatory T cells in long-lasting Graves disease. One entry per CDR3 protein results from TCRdb running MiXCR on the multiplex PCR reads. Found here are hundreds of thousands of distinct CDR3 sequences, roughly 13% of them singletons; the top ten hold roughly a tenth. This sample also belongs to another study, concerning T cells in Graves' hyperthyroidism and ophthalmopathy.

The sequenced sample was peripheral blood mononuclear cells (PBMCs), obtained at new diagnosis, from a patient treated with antithyroid drugs. The receptor set was obtained from a man aged 25 to 40 with Graves disease. Both conserved end residues are part of each CDR3. A D gene is named only where the DNA matches it firmly. Where a row states a size, it is once, few, many or the class of an expanded clone; other rows omit it.

CAWTWPGVGSYNEQFF,TGTGCCTGGACCTGGCCGGGGGTAGGTAGCTACAATGAGCAGTTCTTC,TRBJ2-1,TRBV30,.,.
CSARDLGEGYTF,TGCAGTGCTAGAGATCTCGGGGAAGGCTACACCTTC,TRBJ1-2,TRBV20-1,few,.
CVSSPTGTSEAFF,TGTGTCAGCAGTCCTACAGGGACATCTGAAGCTTTCTTT,TRBJ1-1,TRBV28,many,.
CASSQTGDDGNEQYF,TGTGCCAGCAGTCAGACAGGGGACGATGGGAACGAGCAGTACTTC,TRBJ2-7,TRBV5-5,many,TRBD1
CASRGLGPHEQFF,TGTGCCAGCAGAGGACTAGGTCCACACGAGCAGTTCTTC,TRBJ2-1,TRBV7-9,.,TRBD2
CSVGSSNYGYTF,TGCAGCGTAGGGAGTTCTAACTATGGCTACACCTTC,TRBJ1-2,TRBV29-1,many,.
CASSLEGTGANVLTF,TGCGCCAGCAGCTTGGAAGGGACTGGGGCCAACGTCCTGACTTTC,TRBJ2-6,TRBV5-1,few,.
CASSPSRQDEKLFF,TGTGCCAGCAGCCCGTCCCGACAGGATGAAAAACTGTTTTTT,TRBJ1-4,TRBV6-1,many,.
CASSWTRQETQYF,TGTGCCAGCAGTTGGACTAGGCAAGAGACCCAGTACTTC,TRBJ2-5,TRBV12-3/TRBV12-4,.,TRBD2
CASAGPPGTQYF,TGTGCCAGCGCAGGGCCCCCTGGGACCCAGTACTTC,TRBJ2-5,TRBV12-3/TRBV12-4,many,.
CAISESSGSTSYGYTF,TGTGCCATCAGTGAGTCTAGTGGCAGTACATCCTATGGCTACACCTTC,TRBJ1-2,TRBV10-3,.,.
CASSGKQGSFYEQYF,TGTGCCAGCAGCGGGAAACAGGGGAGCTTCTACGAGCAGTACTTC,TRBJ2-7,TRBV13,.,TRBD1
CSARDLFREQGEETQYF,TGCAGTGCTAGAGATCTGTTCCGGGAACAAGGGGAAGAGACCCAGTACTTC,TRBJ2-5,TRBV20-1,few,.
CATTDFGETQYF,TGTGCCACCACCGATTTTGGGGAGACCCAGTACTTC,TRBJ2-5,TRBV27,many,.
CASSLSISSGGPLYDEQYF,TGTGCCAGCAGTTTATCGATCTCTAGCGGGGGCCCTTTATACGACGAGCAGTACTTC,TRBJ2-7,TRBV27,many,TRBD2
CSALRTGGAYGYTF,TGCAGCGCCTTGAGGACAGGGGGCGCGTATGGCTACACCTTC,TRBJ1-2,TRBV29-1,many,TRBD1
CASSPELWEQYF,TGTGCCAGCAGCCCCGAGTTGTGGGAGCAGTACTTC,TRBJ2-7,TRBV7-9,.,.
CSVGPGLGSYEQYF,TGCAGCGTTGGCCCAGGCCTTGGCTCCTACGAGCAGTACTTC,TRBJ2-7,TRBV29-1,few,.
CASPKGDEQFF,TGTGCCAGCCCAAAGGGGGATGAGCAGTTCTTC,TRBJ2-1,TRBV11-3,.,.
CASSAPGLAVLRQYF,TGTGCCAGCAGTGCGCCGGGACTAGCGGTTTTAAGGCAGTACTTC,TRBJ2-7,TRBV6-1,many,TRBD2
CASTPLASSYNEQFF,TGTGCCAGCACCCCATTGGCTAGCTCCTACAATGAGCAGTTCTTC,TRBJ2-1,TRBV27,many,.
CASSRTGDGYTF,TGTGCCAGCAGCCGGACAGGCGATGGCTACACCTTC,TRBJ1-2,TRBV27,many,TRBD1
CASSIYRDRDRANVLTF,TGTGCCAGCAGCATATACCGGGACAGGGATAGGGCCAACGTCCTGACTTTC,TRBJ2-6,TRBV7-9,.,TRBD1
CSARYALGGYTF,TGCAGTGCTAGGTATGCCCTCGGTGGCTACACCTTC,TRBJ1-2,TRBV20-1,many,.
CASGDDSESPGNEQFF,TGTGCTAGTGGTGACGATAGCGAGAGCCCAGGCAATGAGCAGTTCTTC,TRBJ2-1,TRBV12-5,few,.
CASSLVGPSGSKAYEQYF,TGTGCCAGCAGCTTAGTGGGGCCGAGCGGGAGTAAGGCCTACGAGCAGTACTTC,TRBJ2-7,TRBV7-2,many,TRBD2
CASSVDVGETDPFF,TGTGCCAGCAGCGTAGACGTCGGGGAAACGGACCCTTTCTTT,TRBJ1-1,TRBV9,few,.
CASVPGQGLHSGELFF,TGTGCCAGCGTACCGGGACAGGGGCTTCATAGCGGGGAGCTGTTTTTT,TRBJ2-2,TRBV12-3/TRBV12-4,many,TRBD1
CASSEIGQHNPYEQYF,TGTGCCAGCAGTGAAATTGGCCAGCACAATCCCTACGAGCAGTACTTC,TRBJ2-7,TRBV2,many,.
CASSASEFPYEQYF,TGTGCCAGCAGTGCCTCCGAATTTCCCTACGAGCAGTACTTC,TRBJ2-7,TRBV6-1,many,.
CASSPSGDYGYTF,TGTGCCAGCAGCCCATCGGGAGACTATGGCTACACCTTC,TRBJ1-2,TRBV11-2,many,.
CASSNDRRRNNEQFF,TGTGCCAGCAGTAATGATAGGAGGCGTAACAATGAGCAGTTCTTC,TRBJ2-1,TRBV12-3/TRBV12-4,many,.
CARSYSIWRNIQYF,TGTGCCAGGAGTTACTCGATTTGGCGGAACATTCAGTACTTC,TRBJ2-4,TRBV6-6,.,.
CASSMGQGHSPLHF,TGTGCCAGCAGCATGGGACAGGGGCATTCACCCCTCCACTTT,TRBJ1-6,TRBV7-6,many,TRBD1
CASSSLGTGGNTIYF,TGTGCCAGCAGCTCTCTCGGGACAGGAGGAAACACCATATATTTT,TRBJ1-3,TRBV11-2,.,TRBD1
CASRAGTNYGYTF,TGTGCCAGCAGGGCAGGGACTAACTATGGCTACACCTTC,TRBJ1-2,TRBV2,many,.
CASSPPGLTAEKLFF,TGTGCCAGCAGCCCGCCGGGACTGACGGCGGAAAAACTGTTTTTT,TRBJ1-4,TRBV14,many,.
CSATTDSSYEQYF,TGCAGTGCTACGACGGACAGCTCCTACGAGCAGTACTTC,TRBJ2-7,TRBV20-1,.,.
CASSERGGRDLYNEQFF,TGCGCCAGCAGTGAGAGAGGCGGGAGGGACCTCTACAATGAGCAGTTCTTC,TRBJ2-1,TRBV10-1,many,TRBD2
CATSRGQEGWTEAFF,TGTGCCACCAGCAGGGGTCAGGAGGGTTGGACTGAAGCTTTCTTT,TRBJ1-1,TRBV15,many,.
CSARKRDWSTDTQYF,TGCAGTGCTAGGAAGCGGGATTGGAGCACAGATACGCAGTATTTT,TRBJ2-3,TRBV20-1,many,TRBD2
CASSSQGMREQFF,TGTGCCAGCAGCTCGCAAGGGATGAGGGAGCAGTTCTTC,TRBJ2-1,TRBV5-4,many,.
CASTRQGQGAAYEQYF,TGTGCCAGCACCCGGCAGGGACAGGGGGCCGCGTACGAGCAGTACTTC,TRBJ2-7,TRBV28,many,TRBD1
CASSQVGLTETQYF,TGTGCCAGCAGCCAGGTCGGGCTGACGGAGACCCAGTACTTC,TRBJ2-5,TRBV14,.,.
CASSPLGPGDEQFF,TGTGCCAGCAGCCCCCTGGGCCCTGGGGATGAGCAGTTCTTC,TRBJ2-1,TRBV7-9,few,.
CASSLGQAAADTQYF,TGTGCCAGCAGCTTAGGGCAGGCCGCGGCAGATACGCAGTATTTT,TRBJ2-3,TRBV7-6,.,.
CAWSVVKDTQYF,TGTGCCTGGAGTGTAGTCAAAGATACGCAGTATTTT,TRBJ2-3,TRBV30,.,.
CSVDQGLSNTEAFF,TGCAGCGTTGATCAGGGTCTCTCGAACACTGAAGCTTTCTTT,TRBJ1-1,TRBV29-1,many,.
CASSQGFAYEQYF,TGTGCCAGCTCCCAGGGGTTCGCCTACGAGCAGTACTTC,TRBJ2-7,TRBV27,few,.
CASSWEPGRVEKLFF,TGTGCCAGCAGCTGGGAACCGGGACGAGTTGAAAAACTGTTTTTT,TRBJ1-4,TRBV27,many,.
CASSQTSFMNTEAFF,TGTGCCAGCAGCCAGACTTCCTTCATGAACACTGAAGCTTTCTTT,TRBJ1-1,TRBV4-2,many,.
CASSQTTSGSGEQYF,TGCGCCAGCAGCCAGACAACTAGCGGGAGTGGCGAGCAGTACTTC,TRBJ2-7,TRBV5-1,few,TRBD2
CSVGKGGQPQHF,TGCAGCGTTGGTAAGGGTGGACAGCCCCAGCATTTT,TRBJ1-5,TRBV29-1,many,.